This T cell receptor beta chain was observed in a study of T cell changes during pregnancy in multiple sclerosis. This CDR3 is built from 18 residues. CDR1 is SGHKS and CDR2 is YYEKEE in the germline V gene (reference sequence). V shed 4 bases and J shed 1 base, with 18 bases lying between them. Libraries were prepared by immunoSEQ multiplex PCR; TCRdb keeps only in-frame clonotypes and omits some of them. The sample shows more than 55,000 clones, approximately 90% of them seen only once. This specimen consisted of peripheral blood, obtained in the second trimester of pregnancy. The chain carries TRBV5-5 and TRBJ2-6, with a possible D match to TRBD1 (5 bases). The source is a female donor with multiple sclerosis, enrolled in a pregnancy study. CDR3 sequence: CASSQHWGKGSGANVLTF. Here the CDR3 DNA reads TGTGCCAGCAGCCAGCACTGGGGAAAGGGGTCTGGGGCCAACGTCCTGACTTTC.